A single sample gave rise to the 4 T cell receptor beta chains below, sequenced in a study of somatic mutations in cytotoxic T cells in rheumatoid arthritis. Produced via immunoSEQ multiplex PCR; TCRdb's table is partial and in-frame only. The table includes 6,500 to 9,000 clones, over 75% detected once. The specimen sequenced was CD8+ T cells sorted from blood. The receptors originated from an adult with rheumatoid arthritis.

The chain uses TRBV7-9 and TRBJ1-2; D might be TRBD1 (5 bases). Trimming left V 3 bases short and J 6 bases short, with 11 bases between. Germline V lookup: CDR1 SEHNR, CDR2 FQNEAQ (reference sequence). This CDR3 spans 13 amino acids. The CDR3 loop is CASSFPAGNGYTF. The CDR3 nucleotides read TGTGCCAGCAGCTTTCCGGCAGGGAATGGCTACACCTTC.

V and J are TRBV28 and TRBJ2-7, with D perhaps TRBD2 (5 bases). Trimming stripped 5 bases from V and 5 bases from J, with 10 bases between. The CDR3 sequence is 12 residues long. Looked up from germline, CDR1 is MDHEN and CDR2 is SYDVKM. The CDR3 spells CASSPNGNEQYF. The CDR3 bases are TGTGCCAGCAGTCCGAACGGGAACGAGCAGTACTTC.

The chain couples TRBV5-6 to TRBJ1-3; D call uncertain. This CDR3 has 14 residues. Germline CDR1 is SGHDT and CDR2 is YYEEEE. V dropped 2 bases and J dropped 2 bases, with 8 bases sitting between them. As DNA, the CDR3 is TGTGCCAGCAGCTTAAAAGCCCCTGGAAACACCATATATTTT. This encodes CASSLKAPGNTIYF.

This clone was detected only a few times. The chain joins TRBV9 to TRBJ1-3; weak D call: TRBD1 (5 bases). V was trimmed by 0 bases and J by 2 bases, leaving 15 bases between them. Looked up from germline, CDR1 is SGDLS and CDR2 is YYNGEE. The CDR3 is 17 residues long. The CDR3 nucleotides are TGTGCCAGCAGCGTAGAAGGAGGGGATGACCCTGGAAACACCATATATTTT. Its protein product is CASSVEGGDDPGNTIYF.